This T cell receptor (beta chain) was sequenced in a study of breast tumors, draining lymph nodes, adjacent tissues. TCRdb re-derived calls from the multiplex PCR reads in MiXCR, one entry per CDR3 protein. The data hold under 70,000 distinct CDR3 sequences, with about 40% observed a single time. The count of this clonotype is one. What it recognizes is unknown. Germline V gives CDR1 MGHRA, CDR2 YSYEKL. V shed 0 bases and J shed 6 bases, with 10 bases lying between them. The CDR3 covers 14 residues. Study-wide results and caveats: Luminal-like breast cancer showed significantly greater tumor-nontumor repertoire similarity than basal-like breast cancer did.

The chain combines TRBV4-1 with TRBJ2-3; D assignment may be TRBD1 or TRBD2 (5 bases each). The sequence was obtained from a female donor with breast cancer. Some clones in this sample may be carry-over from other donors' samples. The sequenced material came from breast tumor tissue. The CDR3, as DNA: TGCGCCAGCAGCCAAGAATTCGGGGCCGATACGCAGTATTTT. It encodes CASSQEFGADTQYF.